The present entry profiles one T cell receptor beta chain with its context. The sample belongs to a study of technical replicates of blood from several donors. The protocol was immunoSEQ multiplex PCR, while the TCRdb copy is restricted to in-frame clones and leaves out a portion. This table holds some 98,000 clones, under 97% found once. The junction had 15 bases not matched to a gene; V was cut back by 4 bases and J by 2 bases. Germline V gene sequence: CDR1 SNHLY, CDR2 FYNNEI. The CDR3 extends over 19 amino acids. The chain uses TRBV2 and TRBJ2-2; the match to TRBD1 covers 8 bases. The sequenced sample consisted of T cells isolated from PBMCs. This TCR was sampled from a human donor in good health. CDR3 region: CASSGRITGGWPNTGELFF. The CDR3 DNA is TGTGCCAGCAGTGGAAGGATTACAGGGGGGTGGCCAAACACCGGGGAGCTGTTTTTT.